This entry lists 27 T cell receptor beta chains sequenced from one sample in a study of blood T cell repertoires in COVID-19. The assay was immunoSEQ multiplex PCR, and TCRdb's table has in-frame clones only and misses some. The repertoire holds around 700,000 clones, more than 80% seen once, with roughly 0.26% in the top ten. The sequenced sample was peripheral blood. The receptors stem from a young woman with acute or convalescent COVID-19.

This chain links TRBV6-5 with TRBJ2-3, with TRBD1 matching over 7 bases. Germline-derived CDR1 and CDR2 are MNHEY and SVGAGI. J was trimmed by 5 bases and V by 6 bases; bases with no gene match: 8. CDR3 length: 14 amino acids. The DNA for the CDR3 is TGTGCCAGCAGGTCTGAGGGGGCAGGAGATACGCAGTATTTT. Translation: CASRSEGAGDTQYF.

CDR3 coding DNA: TGTGCCAGCAGCTTTTCCAGGGGCTACACCTTC. Its protein is CASSFSRGYTF. The chain uses TRBV7-3 and TRBJ1-2; D gene unclear. The V gene's germline CDR1 is SGHTA and CDR2 FQGTGA. The V and J ends lost 3 bases and 8 bases respectively, with 7 bases between them. This CDR3 spans 11 amino acids.

The V gene is TRBV30, the J gene TRBJ1-2, with 8 bases that match TRBD1. V shed 5 bases, J shed 7 bases, and the junction held 9 bases outside the gene matches. Germline V gene sequence: CDR1 GTSNPN, CDR2 SVGIG (reference sequence). The CDR3 loop spans 13 amino acids. The CDR3 sequence: CAWSLTGDGGYTF. The CDR3 bases are TGTGCCTGGTCCCTGACAGGGGATGGTGGCTACACCTTC.

The chain employs TRBV9 and TRBJ2-2; 8 bases are shared with TRBD2. In germline, CDR1 is SGDLS, CDR2 YYNGEE. Unmatched junction bases numbered 9, after V lost 2 bases and J lost 0 bases. The CDR3 runs to 18 residues. CDR3 sequence reads: CASSVGIGSGANTGELFF. CDR3 nucleotide sequence: TGTGCCAGCAGCGTCGGAATCGGTAGCGGGGCGAACACCGGGGAGCTGTTTTTT.

The chain is built from TRBV2 and TRBJ2-3; 7 nucleotides match TRBD1. Germline CDR1 reads SNHLY; CDR2 reads FYNNEI. V gave up 7 bases and J gave up 4 bases; unmatched junction bases: 8. The CDR3 contains 14 residues. DNA for the CDR3: TGTGCCAGCACCCGGGACAGAGGACCAGATACGCAGTATTTT. Translated: CASTRDRGPDTQYF.

The V gene is TRBV6-5, the J gene TRBJ1-1, with 9 bases lining up with TRBD1. The CDR3 is 14 residues long. V gave up 6 bases and J gave up 4 bases; unmatched junction bases: 6. From germline, CDR1 is MNHEY and CDR2 SVGAGI. CDR3 nucleotide sequence: TGTGCCAGCAGGAAAGACAGGGGGTTCACTGAAGCTTTCTTT. This sequence encodes CASRKDRGFTEAFF.

The rearrangement joins TRBV7-9 to TRBJ1-4; D not certain. The V gene lost 6 bases and the J gene lost 5 bases, with 13 bases spanning the gap. Germline CDR1 is SEHNR and CDR2 is FQNEAQ (reference sequence). CDR3 length equals 14 residues. The CDR3 nucleotides are TGTGCCAGCAGTTGGCCCGGGATCAATGAAAAACTGTTTTTT. It encodes CASSWPGINEKLFF.

The chain recombines TRBV6-2 or TRBV6-3 with TRBJ1-2, with TRBD1 matching 8 bases. This CDR3 contains 14 residues. Germline V gene sequence: CDR1 MNHEY, CDR2 SVGEGT. Trimming removed 5 bases from V and 5 bases from J; junction bases left unmatched: 7. In nucleotides, the CDR3 is TGTGCCAGCAGTGATCCAGGGGGCAGATATGGCTACACCTTC. Amino acid sequence: CASSDPGGRYGYTF.

The CDR3 region is CASSQDVRTGGFNEQFF. The CDR3 coding sequence is TGCGCCAGCAGCCAAGATGTTCGGACAGGGGGCTTTAATGAGCAGTTCTTC. The J gene is TRBJ2-1, the V gene TRBV4-3; 11 bases are a match to TRBD1. Germline CDR1 is LGHNA and CDR2 is YSLEER. CDR3 size: 17 residues. Losses at the gene ends were 0 bases for V and 7 bases for J; bases not matched to a gene: 8.

The gene calls are TRBV7-2 and TRBJ2-2; 9 bases fit TRBD2. Losses at the gene ends were 3 bases for V and 2 bases for J; bases not matched to a gene: 4. Germline V gene data show CDR1 as SGHTA and CDR2 as FQGNSA. The CDR3 is 16 residues long. CDR3 in amino acids: CASSFLAGINTGELFF. The DNA for the CDR3 is TGTGCCAGCAGCTTTCTAGCGGGGATTAACACCGGGGAGCTGTTTTTT.

The chain recombines TRBV10-3 with TRBJ2-5; 11 bases are shared with TRBD2. This CDR3 has 16 amino acids. With V trimmed by 1 base and J by 4 bases, 5 bases remained unmatched. CDR1 and CDR2 (germline): ENHRY, SYGVKD. In DNA, the CDR3 is TGTGCCATCAGTGAGTTTAGCGGGGGGGCCTCAGAGACCCAGTACTTC. It is translated as CAISEFSGGASETQYF.

This rearrangement joins TRBV27 to TRBJ2-7; possibly TRBD2 for D (6 bases). The CDR3 contains 16 residues. V dropped 10 bases and J dropped 2 bases, with 24 bases sitting between them. Per the germline V gene, CDR1 is MNHEY and CDR2 is SMNVEV (reference sequence). This CDR3 reads CATSHPPGTHPYEQYF. The CDR3 coding sequence is TGTGCCACCTCACACCCCCCCGGGACTCATCCCTACGAGCAGTACTTC.

This clone came up once. DNA for the CDR3: TGTGCCTGGAGTGTCCAGGGGGCATGGGATACGCAGTATTTT. It encodes CAWSVQGAWDTQYF. The chain joins TRBV30 to TRBJ2-3; 8 bases agree with TRBD1. Germline V CDR1 and CDR2: GTSNPN, SVGIG (reference sequence). This CDR3 spans 14 amino acids. V gave up 0 bases and J gave up 6 bases; unmatched junction bases: 5.

The rearrangement uses TRBV5-6 and TRBJ1-1, with 7 nucleotides matching TRBD1. CDR1 and CDR2 from the germline V gene are SGHDT and YYEEEE. V lost 1 base to trimming and J lost 6 bases; unmatched junction nucleotides: 3. This CDR3 is 13 amino acids long. CDR3 amino acids: CASSLRGRAEAFF. The CDR3 DNA reads TGTGCCAGCAGCTTGAGGGGGCGAGCTGAAGCTTTCTTT.

V is TRBV6-5 and J is TRBJ2-3, with 9 positions matching TRBD2. The CDR3 is 14 residues long. V shed 6 bases and J 5 bases; nucleotides not matched to a gene: 6. Germline V gene sequence: CDR1 MNHEY, CDR2 SVGAGI. The CDR3 protein is CASRSAGGLDTQYF. The CDR3 bases are TGTGCCAGCAGGTCAGCGGGGGGACTAGATACGCAGTATTTT.

This clone was detected only a few times. The J gene is TRBJ1-2, the V gene TRBV5-1, with TRBD1 matching 7 bases. Germline V CDR1 and CDR2: SGHRS, YFSETQ. V was pared by 10 bases and J by 8 bases, with 8 bases of the junction left unmatched. This CDR3 is built from 11 residues. As DNA, the CDR3 is TGCGCCTCGACAGGGCTGGAAGGCTACACCTTC. It encodes CASTGLEGYTF.

The rearrangement uses TRBV9 and TRBJ2-1; 11 bases map to TRBD2. J lost 0 bases, V lost 0 bases, and 5 bases had no gene match. CDR3 size: 18 residues. Germline CDR1 SGDLS, CDR2 YYNGEE. DNA of the CDR3: TGTGCCAGCAGCGTAGAGGCTAGCGGGGGGTTCTCCTACAATGAGCAGTTCTTC. It codes for CASSVEASGGFSYNEQFF.

A remark on this clone: This specimen includes other DNA sequences encoding the same CDR3. V and J are TRBV6-5 and TRBJ2-7; 9 positions agree with TRBD1. This CDR3 is 14 amino acids long. V lost 5 bases to trimming and J lost 5 bases; unmatched junction nucleotides: 7. Germline lookup yields CDR1 MNHEY and CDR2 SVGAGI. The CDR3 DNA sequence: TGTGCCAGCAGTCGCGGACAGGGGATCCACGAGCAGTACTTC. This sequence encodes CASSRGQGIHEQYF.

The chain combines TRBV5-5 with TRBJ1-6, with a weak D call TRBD1 (5 bases). V was shortened by 4 bases and J by 5 bases, with 13 bases between the two germline ends. This CDR3 comprises 15 residues. From germline, CDR1 is SGHKS and CDR2 YYEKEE (reference sequence). The DNA of the CDR3 is TGTGCCAGCAGCCCCCGACAGACTGATAATTCACCCCTCCACTTT. Translated: CASSPRQTDNSPLHF.

This chain connects TRBV15 to TRBJ2-1; 8 bases align to TRBD2. CDR3 length: 15 amino acids. The trim removed 4 bases at V and 4 bases at J, leaving 6 bases unmatched. Germline V gene data show CDR1 as LNHNV and CDR2 as YYDKDF (reference sequence). CDR3 amino acids: CATSTGGGSYNEQFF. CDR3 coding DNA: TGTGCCACCAGCACCGGCGGGGGGTCATACAATGAGCAGTTCTTC.

V gene TRBV30 combines with J gene TRBJ2-7, with D possibly TRBD1 on 5 matching bases. CDR1 and CDR2 from the germline V gene are GTSNPN and SVGIG (reference sequence). V lost 2 bases and J 5 bases, leaving 7 bases between the germline ends. This CDR3 is built from 11 residues. CDR3 bases: TGTGCCTGGAGTAGACAGAACGAGCAGTACTTC. Its translation is CAWSRQNEQYF. Supplemented by reference TRBV30 and TRBJ2-7, the full variable domain reads SQTIHQWPATLVQPVGSPLSLECTVEGTSNPNLYWYRQAAGRGLQLLFYSVGIGQISSEVPQNLSASRPQDRQFILSSKKLLLSDSGFYLCAWSRQNEQYFGPGTRLTVT.

This chain connects TRBV5-4 to TRBJ1-2; 9 bases are shared with TRBD1. Germline V gene lookup returns CDR1 SGHNT and CDR2 YYREEE (reference sequence). V shed 3 bases and J 8 bases; nucleotides not matched to a gene: 8. The CDR3 extends over 14 amino acids. CDR3 nucleotides: TGTGCCAGCAGCTCGGACAGGGGAGTCTCCGGCTACACCTTC. Translating it yields CASSSDRGVSGYTF.

The V gene is TRBV10-2, the J gene TRBJ2-5; D unresolved. Trimming pared 8 bases from V and 3 bases from J, leaving 4 bases between. Germline V gene sequence: CDR1 WSHSY, CDR2 SAAADI. The CDR3 loop spans 10 amino acids. Here the CDR3 DNA reads TGCGCCAGCTATAAAGAGACCCAGTACTTC. This encodes CASYKETQYF.

CDR3 bases: TGTGCCTGGAGCCGGAGGCTTAACACTGAAGCTTTCTTT. It specifies CAWSRRLNTEAFF. The chain links TRBV30 to TRBJ1-1; no clear D gene. The CDR3 totals 13 residues. Germline V CDR1 and CDR2: GTSNPN, SVGIG (reference sequence). Trimming left V 3 bases short and J 2 bases short, with 10 bases between.

The V call is TRBV7-9, the J call TRBJ2-5; 7 bases line up with TRBD2. CDR1 and CDR2 from the germline V gene are SEHNR and FQNEAQ (reference sequence). Trimming removed 7 bases from V and 7 bases from J; junction bases left unmatched: 21. The length of the CDR3 is 17 residues. The CDR3 nucleotides are TGTGCCAGCATGCTTGTGGGCGGGGCGGGGGATCGTTGGACCCAGTACTTC. Its protein is CASMLVGGAGDRWTQYF.

The chain carries TRBV27 and TRBJ1-1, with D maybe TRBD1 (5 bases). The CDR3 covers 16 residues. Germline-derived CDR1 and CDR2 are MNHEY and SMNVEV (reference sequence). V was clipped by 2 bases and J by 6 bases, with 19 bases between them. CDR3 DNA: TGTGCCAGCAGTTTAAAACTGCGGGGGGTTGGCTCTGAAGCTTTCTTT. Its translation: CASSLKLRGVGSEAFF.

To note about this clone: An end of the junction does not agree with germline; a read error may underlie this. The genes are TRBV11-2 and TRBJ2-7, with a weak D call TRBD1 (5 bases). The CDR3 consists of 14 residues. CDR1 and CDR2 (germline): SGHAT, FQNNGV. The CDR3 DNA reads TGTGCCAGCAGCTTAGTCCAGGGCTCCAACGAGCAGTACTTC. It translates to CASSLVQGSNEQYF.